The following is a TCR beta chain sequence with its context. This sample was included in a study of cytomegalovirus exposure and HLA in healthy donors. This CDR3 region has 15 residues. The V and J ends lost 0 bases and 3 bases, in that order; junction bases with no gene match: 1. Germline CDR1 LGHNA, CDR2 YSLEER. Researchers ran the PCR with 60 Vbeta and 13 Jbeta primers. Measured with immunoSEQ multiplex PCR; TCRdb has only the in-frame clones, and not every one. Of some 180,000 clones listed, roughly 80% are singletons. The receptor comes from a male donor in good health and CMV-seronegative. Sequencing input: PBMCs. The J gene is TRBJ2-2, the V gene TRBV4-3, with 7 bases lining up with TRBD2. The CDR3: CASSQEGGDTGELFF. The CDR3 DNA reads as TGCGCCAGCAGCCAAGAGGGGGGGGACACCGGGGAGCTGTTTTTT.